The 20 T cell receptor beta chains below come from one sample, sequenced in a study of shared clonotypes between healthy human individuals. Repertoires were generated with immunoSEQ multiplex PCR, while TCRdb's copy carries only in-frame clones and drops some. The sample consists of 2 million to 2.5 million clones, nearly 97% of them appearing once. The specimen was naive CD4+ T cells sorted from blood. Indicated subset: CD45RA+ positively selected. The receptors were gathered from a man aged 18-30 years in good health.

V is TRBV25-1 and J is TRBJ1-1, with D tentatively TRBD1 (6 bases). This CDR3 has 16 amino acids. Germline lookup yields CDR1 MGHDK and CDR2 SYGVNS. Trimming removed 0 bases from V and 5 bases from J, with 16 bases in between. This CDR3 reads CASSEYRPGARTEAFF. In nucleotides, the CDR3 is TGTGCCAGCAGTGAATATAGGCCAGGGGCAAGAACTGAAGCTTTCTTT.

This rearrangement joins TRBV18 to TRBJ2-3; D unresolved. Trimming stripped 6 bases from V and 5 bases from J, with 21 bases between. The CDR3 loop spans 16 amino acids. CDR1 and CDR2 from the germline V gene are KGHSH and LQKENI. CDR3 region: CASSRPLVGVRDTQYF. CDR3 nucleotide sequence: TGTGCCAGCTCGCGTCCGCTAGTTGGTGTACGAGATACGCAGTATTTT.

Details on this clone: Germline and junction disagree at one end, which may indicate a read error. The gene calls are TRBV7-7 and TRBJ1-5; no firm D call. The length of the CDR3 is 17 residues. CDR1 is SSHAT, CDR2 FNYEAQ, per germline (reference sequence). CDR3 sequence reads: CASSLERPADSNQPQHF. The CDR3 coding sequence is TGTGCTAGCAGCTTAGAGCGGCCAGCGGATAGCAATCAGCCCCAGCATTTT. Looking up the rest from reference TRBV7-7 and TRBJ1-5 gives the full variable domain: GAGVSQSPRYKVTKRGQDVTLRCDPISSHATLYWYQQALGQGPEFLTYFNYEAQPDKSGLPSDRFSAERPEGSISTLTIQRTEQRDSAMYRCASSLERPADSNQPQHFGDGTRLSIL.

The gene calls are TRBV21-1 and TRBJ1-2; TRBD1, as called in the table, went unchecked against the DNA. TRBV21-1 is reported as a pseudogene. This CDR3 spans 15 amino acids. As DNA, the CDR3 is TGTGCCAGCAGCAAAAGACAAACCCAATACTATGGCTACACCTTC. Translation: CASSKRQTQYYGYTF.

The V and J genes are TRBV9 and TRBJ1-4, with D hard to call. Looked up from germline, CDR1 is SGDLS and CDR2 is YYNGEE. Trimming stripped 1 base from V and 4 bases from J, with 8 bases between. The CDR3 sequence is 14 residues long. CDR3 protein: CASSVKGLNEKLFF. The CDR3 region has the DNA TGTGCCAGCAGCGTAAAGGGCCTTAATGAAAAACTGTTTTTT.

V usage is TRBV27 and J usage is TRBJ2-7; D is ambiguous. The V gene lost 3 bases and the J gene lost 3 bases, with 9 bases spanning the gap. Germline CDR1 and CDR2: MNHEY and SMNVEV (reference sequence). The CDR3 contains 13 residues. CDR3 sequence (DNA): TGTGCCAGCAGTTTCCTGGAAGGCTACGAGCAGTACTTC. As protein: CASSFLEGYEQYF.

This chain links TRBV5-1 with TRBJ2-6; D is unresolved. This CDR3 spans 16 amino acids. Trimming stripped 0 bases from V and 0 bases from J, with 7 bases between. Germline values: CDR1 SGHRS, CDR2 YFSETQ. CDR3 nucleotides: TGCGCCAGCAGCTTGGCCGGCGTCTCTGGGGCCAACGTCCTGACTTTC. This encodes CASSLAGVSGANVLTF.

The chain recombines TRBV18 with TRBJ2-3; TRBD2 matches at 9 bases. The trim removed 3 bases at V and 2 bases at J, leaving 9 bases unmatched. This CDR3 region has 17 residues. CDR1 and CDR2 from the germline V gene are KGHSH and LQKENI. CDR3 residues: CASSPDSGGPHTDTQYF. CDR3 sequence (DNA): TGTGCCAGCTCACCGGACAGCGGGGGGCCCCACACAGATACGCAGTATTTT.

CDR3 bases: TGTGCCAGCAGCTTGAGGGGACTAGCGGGAGGGCCCTCGGAGACCCAGTACTTC. It encodes CASSLRGLAGGPSETQYF. V gene TRBV5-4 combines with J gene TRBJ2-5; the match to TRBD2 covers 16 bases. The CDR3 sequence is 18 residues long. Germline loops: CDR1 SGHNT, CDR2 YYREEE (reference sequence). V lost 1 base and J lost 5; bases outside the gene matches: 8.

This sequence joins TRBV5-6 and TRBJ2-6, with 12 bases identical to TRBD1. There are 19 residues in the CDR3. Germline CDR1 and CDR2: SGHDT and YYEEEE. V dropped 0 bases and J dropped 3; count of bases not matched to a gene: 7. The CDR3 sequence: CASSLGWGQGAYGANVLTF. The CDR3 DNA follows: TGTGCCAGCAGCTTGGGTTGGGGACAGGGGGCTTATGGGGCCAACGTCCTGACTTTC.

The gene calls are TRBV6-6 and TRBJ1-1; unclear D gene. CDR3 length: 14 amino acids. V was pared by 0 bases and J by 0 bases, with 5 bases between. The germline gives CDR1 MNHNY, CDR2 SVGAGI (reference sequence). The CDR3 region has the DNA TGTGCCAGCAGTTACTCCCATTTGAACACTGAAGCTTTCTTT. It specifies CASSYSHLNTEAFF.

CDR3 residues: CASSQGPASGSPKEQFF. Written as DNA, the CDR3 is TGCGCCAGCAGCCAAGGACCGGCAAGCGGGAGCCCCAAGGAGCAGTTCTTC. The chain carries TRBV4-3 and TRBJ2-1, with 8 nucleotides matching TRBD2. Germline values: CDR1 LGHNA, CDR2 YSLEER. Trimming at V came to 1 base and at J to 10 bases, leaving 15 bases not matched to a gene. This CDR3 has 17 residues.

The chain joins TRBV7-9 to TRBJ2-1; D possibly corresponds to TRBD2 (5 bases). V gave up 2 bases and J gave up 5 bases, with 13 bases separating them. CDR1 and CDR2 from the germline V gene are SEHNR and FQNEAQ (reference sequence). This CDR3 contains 15 residues. The CDR3 DNA follows: TGTGCCAGCAGCTTAAAGGACTGGACTCACAATGAGCAGTTCTTC. This sequence encodes CASSLKDWTHNEQFF.

The chain carries TRBV30 and TRBJ1-5; 7 bases fit TRBD1. The J segment lost 0 bases and the V segment lost 4 bases, leaving 6 bases of the junction unmatched. This CDR3 comprises 15 residues. CDR1 and CDR2 (germline): GTSNPN, SVGIG (reference sequence). CDR3 in amino acids: CAWKGWDSSNQPQHF. The CDR3 region has the DNA TGTGCCTGGAAAGGGTGGGACAGTAGCAATCAGCCCCAGCATTTT.

Only one count was recorded for this clone. The chain combines TRBV6-1 with TRBJ2-2, with D unresolved. V lost 6 bases and J lost 2, with 10 bases in between. This CDR3 contains 14 residues. Germline V gene lookup returns CDR1 MNHNS and CDR2 SASEGT. CDR3 nucleotide sequence: TGTGCCAGCAGAATCGGAGACAACACCGGGGAGCTGTTTTTT. Residues: CASRIGDNTGELFF.

In regard to this clone: The same CDR3 also results from other DNA sequences found in this sample. The chain combines TRBV11-2 with TRBJ2-7, with D possibly TRBD1 on 5 matching bases. Germline lookup yields CDR1 SGHAT and CDR2 FQNNGV. V lost 0 bases to trimming and J lost 3 bases, with 6 bases between them. CDR3 length: 13 amino acids. The CDR3 nucleotides read TGTGCCAGCAGCTTAGAGGGGCTCTACGAGCAGTACTTC. This sequence encodes CASSLEGLYEQYF.

The V gene is TRBV18, the J gene TRBJ2-7; tentatively, D is TRBD1 or TRBD2 (5 bases each). The germline V gene encodes CDR1 KGHSH and CDR2 LQKENI. Trimming cost V 3 bases and J 6 bases, with 12 bases left between them. The CDR3 is 13 amino acids. The CDR3, as DNA: TGTGCCAGCTCACCGAATCAGGGACCCGAGCAGTACTTC. It is translated as CASSPNQGPEQYF.

In the case of this clone: The same CDR3 arises from other DNA sequences in this sample as well. The rearrangement joins TRBV9 to TRBJ1-1; TRBD1 is a possible D gene (6 bases). Trimming pared 0 bases from V and 4 bases from J, leaving 10 bases between. Per the germline V gene, CDR1 is SGDLS and CDR2 is YYNGEE. CDR3 length equals 14 residues. The CDR3 DNA sequence: TGTGCCAGCAGCGTAGCGGGGGGCGGCACTGAAGCTTTCTTT. It specifies CASSVAGGGTEAFF. The complete variable domain, with remaining parts taken from reference TRBV9 and TRBJ1-1, reads DSGVTQTPKHLITATGQRVTLRCSPRSGDLSVYWYQQSLDQGLQFLIQYYNGEERAKGNILERFSAQQFPDLHSELNLSSLELGDSALYFCASSVAGGGTEAFFGQGTRLTVV.

The J gene is TRBJ2-1, the V gene TRBV19; the D gene is possibly TRBD2 (5 bases). The V and J ends lost 1 base and 3 bases respectively, with 10 bases between them. The CDR3 contains 15 residues. Germline-derived CDR1 and CDR2 are LNHDA and SQIVND (reference sequence). The CDR3 spells CASSIAPTSYNEQFF. In DNA form, the CDR3 reads TGTGCCAGTAGTATAGCGCCAACTAGCTACAATGAGCAGTTCTTC.

The rearrangement joins TRBV18 to TRBJ2-7, with D hard to call. V lost 4 bases, J lost 0 bases, and 13 bases lay in between. This CDR3 is 15 amino acids long. Germline V CDR1 and CDR2: KGHSH, LQKENI. CDR3 bases: TGTGCCAGCTCACAGATCGTTGGCGTCTCCTACGAGCAGTACTTC. Translation: CASSQIVGVSYEQYF.